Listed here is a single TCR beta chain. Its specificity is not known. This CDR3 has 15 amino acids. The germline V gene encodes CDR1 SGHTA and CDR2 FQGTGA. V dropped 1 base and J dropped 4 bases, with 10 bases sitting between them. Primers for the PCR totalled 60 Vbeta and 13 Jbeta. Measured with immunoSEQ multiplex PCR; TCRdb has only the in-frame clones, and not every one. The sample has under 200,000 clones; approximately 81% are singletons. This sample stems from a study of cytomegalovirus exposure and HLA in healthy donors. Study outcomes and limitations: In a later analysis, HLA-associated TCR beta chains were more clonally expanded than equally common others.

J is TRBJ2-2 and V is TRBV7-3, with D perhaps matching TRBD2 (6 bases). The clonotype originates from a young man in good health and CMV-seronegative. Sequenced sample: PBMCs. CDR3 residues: CASSLRPGVTGELFF. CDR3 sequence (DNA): TGTGCCAGCAGCTTAAGGCCGGGGGTCACCGGGGAGCTGTTTTTT.